This T cell receptor (beta chain) was sequenced in a study of neurological immune-mediated disorders. Points from the study as a whole: The absence of any CDR3 amino acid sequence shared by expanded clones across subjects suggests that repertoires were private in all groups.

TCRdb independently ran MiXCR on the 5' RACE reads; one entry per CDR3 protein. The table lists approximately 47,000 distinct CDR3 sequences, roughly 13% of them singletons. The time point: longitudinal time-point 3. This clonotype was counted at least ten times. Its antigen is unknown. CDR1 is SGHTA and CDR2 is FQGNSA in the germline V gene. The CDR3 consists of 15 residues. V was trimmed by 1 base and J by 7 bases, leaving 14 bases between them. Sequences were obtained from PBMCs. This clonotype originated in a male donor with HTLV-1-associated myelopathy (HAM/TSP). The chain uses TRBV7-2 and TRBJ1-5; D uncertain. The CDR3: CASSLVEGVGQPQHF. As DNA, the CDR3 is TGTGCCAGCAGCTTAGTAGAAGGAGTGGGGCAGCCCCAGCATTTT.